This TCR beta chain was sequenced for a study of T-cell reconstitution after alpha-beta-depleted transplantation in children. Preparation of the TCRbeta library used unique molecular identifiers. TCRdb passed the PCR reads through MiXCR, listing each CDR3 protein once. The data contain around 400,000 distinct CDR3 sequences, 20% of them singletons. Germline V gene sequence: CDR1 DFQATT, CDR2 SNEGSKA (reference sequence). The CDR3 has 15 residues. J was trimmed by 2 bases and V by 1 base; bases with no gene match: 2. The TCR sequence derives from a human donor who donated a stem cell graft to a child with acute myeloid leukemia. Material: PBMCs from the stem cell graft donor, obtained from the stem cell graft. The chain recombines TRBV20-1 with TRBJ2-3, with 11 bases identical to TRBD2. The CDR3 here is CSARVLAGDTDTQYF. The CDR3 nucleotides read TGCAGTGCTAGAGTACTAGCGGGGGACACAGATACGCAGTATTTT.